Sequencing of this TCR beta chain was carried out in a study of CXCR3-negative and CXCR3-positive naive CD8 T cells. Study-wide results and limits: CXCR3-positive naive cells had more hydrophobic TRB CDR3s than CXCR3-negative naive cells. In both naive subsets diversity was comparably high, whereas memory CD8+ cells showed much lower diversity.

The germline gives CDR1 SQVTM, CDR2 ANQGSEA. The length of the CDR3 is 14 residues. The TRB cDNA libraries were prepared by 5' RACE with UMI labels. TCRdb reanalyzed the 5' RACE reads, giving one entry per CDR3 protein sequence and no DNA. The sample has more than 80,000 distinct CDR3 sequences; the top ten hold 0.7% to 1%. To note about this clonotype: The antigen is undetermined.

The clonotype originates from a human donor in good health. Some clones in this sample may be carry-over from other donors' samples. The rearrangement uses TRBV29-1 and TRBJ2-5; TCRdb's D gene call, TRBD1, goes unchecked for lack of DNA. The sequenced sample consisted of naive CXCR3+ CD8+ T cells from blood. Documented subset: CD45RO-CCR7+CD27+CD95- naive CD8+ T cells expressing CXCR3 (TNR3+). The CDR3 sequence: CSVETGTGSATQYF.